The clone carrying this T cell receptor (beta chain) was observed once. Antigen specificity is unknown. The data derive from a study of cytomegalovirus exposure and HLA in healthy donors. Whole-study results and caveats: Rarity marked most TCR sequences, yet some public TCRs occurred in many donors.

The PCR was carried out with 60 Vbeta primers and 13 Jbeta primers. Data came from immunoSEQ multiplex PCR; TCRdb stores just in-frame clones and leaves some out. The table lists about 160,000 clones, around 72% of them singletons, with 7.1% in the top ten. Germline CDR1 is SGDLS and CDR2 is YYNGEE. CDR3 length: 10 amino acids. The V end was cut by 7 bases, the J end by 5 bases, with 6 bases between. Sequenced: PBMCs. This sequence was found in a man in his forties or fifties in good health and CMV-seropositive. The chain recombines TRBV9 with TRBJ1-1, with D unclear. CDR3 coding DNA: TGTGCCAGCTCGTCGACTGAAGCTTTCTTT. It encodes CASSSTEAFF.